Each of the 31 T cell receptor beta chains below was sequenced from the same sample in a study of molecular identifiers for immune sequencing clone quantification (dated by TCRdb to about 2018). The protocol used for the library was PCR. The listed sequencing device is Illumina HiSeq 4000. TCRdb reworked the public reads: Q25 trimming with fastp, MiXCR clone assembly, productive beta chains retained. All rows with the same CDR3 protein become a single entry with the most common DNA and genes. Present in this sample are about 640,000 distinct CDR3 sequences, 15% to 20% of which were seen just once. The top ten constitute around 0.9% of the sample. Sequencing was performed on naive CD8+ T cells from blood, with Jurkat cell RNA spiked in. In the paper's terms, the cell subset or site label means: FACS-sorted CD8+CD4-CCR7+CD45RA+ naive T cells. These receptors originate from a human donor in good health. Some libraries in this study had Jurkat cell RNA spiked in.

This clonotype was seen repeatedly, ten times or more. The rearrangement links TRBV4-1 to TRBJ2-1, with a tentative D call TRBD2 (6 bases). This CDR3 comprises 13 residues. Germline V CDR1 and CDR2: MGHRA, YSYEKL. V was cut by 6 bases and J by 8 bases, with 14 bases left in between. CDR3 in DNA: TGCGCCAGCAGTCAAAGATCGGGGGATGAGCAGTTCTTC. Translated, it gives CASSQRSGDEQFF.

Note on this clonotype: This sequence may be a read error, since a much larger clone differs from it by one base. V and J are TRBV6-5 and TRBJ1-1, with D possibly being TRBD1 (6 bases). This CDR3 has 14 amino acids. The germline V gene has CDR1 MNHEY and CDR2 SVGAGI. CDR3 sequence: CASSYTGQNTEASF. The CDR3 bases are TGTGCCAGCAGCTATACAGGGCAGAACACTGAAGCTTCCTTT.

This clonotype has just a few counts. The rearrangement joins TRBV19 to TRBJ2-7, with 7 nucleotides matching TRBD1. The CDR3 consists of 14 residues. Trimming at V came to 6 bases and at J to 2 bases, leaving 7 bases not matched to a gene. Germline CDR1 is LNHDA and CDR2 is SQIVND (reference sequence). The CDR3: CASSYDREPYEQYF. As DNA, the CDR3 is TGTGCCAGTAGCTACGACAGGGAACCCTACGAGCAGTACTTC. Full variable domain (missing parts from reference TRBV19 and TRBJ2-7): DGGITQSPKYLFRKEGQNVTLSCEQNLNHDAMYWYRQDPGQGLRLIYYSQIVNDFQKGDIAEGYSVSREKKESFPLTVTSAQKNPTAFYLCASSYDREPYEQYFGPGTRLTVT.

The chain is built from TRBV25-1 and TRBJ1-2; D is unresolved. V was cut by 5 bases and J by 1 base, with 11 bases left in between. The germline V gene encodes CDR1 MGHDK and CDR2 SYGVNS. This CDR3 comprises 14 residues. In nucleotides, the CDR3 is TGTGCCAGCAGTAGTCGGTTCTTTAACTATGGCTACACCTTC. Protein sequence: CASSSRFFNYGYTF.

The V gene is TRBV27, the J gene TRBJ1-1, with TRBD1 matching over 9 bases. Unmatched junction bases numbered 16, after V lost 6 bases and J lost 14 bases. CDR3 length: 14 amino acids. Germline CDR1 reads MNHEY; CDR2 reads SMNVEV (reference sequence). CDR3 loop: CASSPITGGTEVFF. The CDR3 DNA reads TGTGCCAGCAGCCCCATTACAGGGGGCACTGAAGTCTTCTTT.

This clonotype came up many times. V usage is TRBV4-1 and J usage is TRBJ2-7, with 10 bases matching TRBD2. Unmatched junction bases numbered 8, after V lost 5 bases and J lost 4 bases. Germline-derived CDR1 and CDR2 are MGHRA and YSYEKL. This CDR3 spans 15 amino acids. The CDR3 DNA is TGCGCCAGCAGCTTAAGCGGGGGGGCGATTTACGAGCAGTACTTC. Translation gives CASSLSGGAIYEQYF.

Worth noting for this clonotype: This may stem from a read error, because a much larger clone lies one nucleotide away. The chain employs TRBV30 and TRBJ2-1; D is undetermined. Per the germline V gene, CDR1 is GTSNPN and CDR2 is SVGIG (reference sequence). The CDR3 covers 12 residues. The CDR3 nucleotides read TGTGCCTGGAGTGTCTCCGACAATGAGCAGCTCTTC. Its translation is CAWSVSDNEQLF.

This chain joins TRBV19 and TRBJ2-7; D is tentatively TRBD1 or TRBD2 (5 bases each). V was trimmed by 5 bases and J by 1 base, leaving 12 bases between them. Germline V gene lookup returns CDR1 LNHDA and CDR2 SQIVND (reference sequence). The CDR3 length is 14 residues. This CDR3 is CASSVPGSSYEQYF. The CDR3 region has the DNA TGTGCCAGTAGTGTCCCAGGGAGTTCCTACGAGCAGTACTTC.

The gene calls are TRBV24-1 and TRBJ2-2; the D is unclear. CDR1 and CDR2 from the germline V gene are KGHDR and SFDVKD. The CDR3 has 14 amino acids. V shed 8 bases and J shed 3 bases, with 12 bases lying between them. The CDR3 is CATIPDDYTGELFF. CDR3 sequence (DNA): TGTGCCACCATCCCCGACGACTACACCGGGGAGCTGTTTTTT.

In this sample, this clonotype turned up many times. The J gene is TRBJ1-5, the V gene TRBV9, with TRBD1 matching over 9 bases. J gave up 0 bases and V 4 bases, and 8 bases lay outside the gene matches. This CDR3 comprises 17 residues. Germline V gene data show CDR1 as SGDLS and CDR2 as YYNGEE. CDR3 protein: CASSQGQGVYSNQPQHF. CDR3 DNA sequence: TGTGCCAGCAGCCAGGGACAGGGAGTTTATAGCAATCAGCCCCAGCATTTT.

Ten or more counts support this clonotype. This chain's CDR3 is CASSYLSGTDTQYF. The CDR3 DNA is TGTGCCAGCAGCTACCTGAGTGGCACAGATACGCAGTATTTT. The chain is built from TRBV14 and TRBJ2-3; D is unresolved. CDR3 length equals 14 residues. Germline CDR1 and CDR2: SGHDN and FVKESK. V was trimmed by 5 bases and J by 1 base, leaving 10 bases between them.

This clonotype was recorded a few times. V gene TRBV12-3 or TRBV12-4 combines with J gene TRBJ2-1; TRBD2 matches at 9 bases. V lost 6 bases, J lost 9 bases, and 3 bases stayed unmatched. The CDR3 runs to 12 residues. The CDR3: CASRGLALEQFF. The CDR3 DNA is TGTGCCAGCAGGGGACTAGCTCTTGAGCAGTTCTTC.

At least ten counts were recorded for this clonotype. The chain carries TRBV28 and TRBJ2-5; D perhaps matches TRBD1 (5 bases). Between the trimmed V and J ends, which lost 3 bases and 5 bases, there was a span of 19 bases. The CDR3 has 16 amino acids. Germline CDR1 is MDHEN and CDR2 is SYDVKM. The CDR3 nucleotides read TGTGCCAGCAGTTTTCACTACCGTCAGGGTACGGAGACCCAGTACTTC. Translated, it gives CASSFHYRQGTETQYF.

In its sample, this clonotype was seen many times. The chain joins TRBV21-1 to TRBJ1-1. TRBV21-1 constitutes a pseudogene. This CDR3 is 11 amino acids long. This CDR3 is CASSKTAEAFF. CDR3 sequence (DNA): TGTGCCAGCAGCAAAACAGCTGAAGCTTTCTTT.

This clonotype was found many times. This sequence joins TRBV29-1 and TRBJ2-3, with 12 bases lining up with TRBD2. The V segment lost 7 bases and the J segment 2 bases; nucleotides outside the gene matches: 10. There are 16 residues in the CDR3. CDR1 and CDR2 from the germline V gene are SQVTM and ANQGSEA. In nucleotides, the CDR3 is TGCAGCGCCTTGACTAGCGGGAGCCGGTTCACAGATACGCAGTATTTT. This sequence encodes CSALTSGSRFTDTQYF.

The table lists this clonotype with many counts. The chain combines TRBV6-4 with TRBJ2-5; TRBD1 matches at 7 bases. CDR3 size: 14 residues. V gave up 8 bases and J gave up 8 bases; unmatched junction bases: 14. In germline, CDR1 is MRHNA, CDR2 SNTAGT. CDR3 sequence: CASRSAGTDVTQYF. The CDR3 region has the DNA TGTGCCAGCCGAAGTGCCGGGACAGACGTAACCCAGTACTTC.

A note on this clonotype: The junction does not match germline at one end; this may be a read error. The V call is TRBV3-1, the J call TRBJ2-5, with D maybe TRBD1 (6 bases). CDR1 LGHDT and CDR2 YNNKEL come from the germline V gene (reference sequence). CDR3 size: 15 residues. CDR3: CASSPTGFNQETRCF. The CDR3 DNA reads as TGTGCCAGCAGCCCGACAGGCTTCAACCAAGAGACCCGGTGCTTC.

The rearrangement joins TRBV4-2 to TRBJ2-5; tentatively, D is TRBD2 (7 bases). The germline V gene encodes CDR1 LGHNA and CDR2 YNFKEQ. This CDR3 is 17 amino acids long. The V and J ends lost 1 base and 2 bases respectively, with 17 bases between them. CDR3 region: CASSQGGGWRAQETQYF. The CDR3 bases are TGTGCCAGCAGCCAAGGGGGGGGCTGGAGGGCACAAGAGACCCAGTACTTC.

The chain combines TRBV12-3 or TRBV12-4 with TRBJ2-5; a possible D gene is TRBD1 (6 bases). Between the trimmed V and J ends, which lost 5 bases and 5 bases, there was a span of 18 bases. This CDR3 region has 15 residues. Here the CDR3 reads CASSQDSSRMETQYF. The CDR3 bases are TGTGCCAGCAGTCAGGACAGCTCACGGATGGAGACCCAGTACTTC.

The chain couples TRBV7-8 to TRBJ1-1; maybe TRBD1 (5 bases). Trimming removed 7 bases from V and 10 bases from J, with 25 bases in between. Germline CDR1 and CDR2: SGHVS and FQNEAQ. The CDR3 contains 15 residues. DNA for the CDR3: TGTGCCAGCAACTCCCGACCCCGGGGCAGAGAAGGAGCTTTCTTT. The encoded protein is CASNSRPRGREGAFF.

This chain joins TRBV10-3 and TRBJ2-7; D is perhaps TRBD1 or TRBD2 (5 bases each). The CDR3 consists of 20 residues. Germline V gene sequence: CDR1 ENHRY, CDR2 SYGVKD. V shed 6 bases and J shed 0 bases, with 30 bases lying between them. CDR3 nucleotide sequence: TGTGCCATCAGGGACCCGATAAAGACGCAGGGAAAGGGGACCTCCTACGAGCAGTACTTC. It specifies CAIRDPIKTQGKGTSYEQYF.

In its sample, this clonotype was seen a few times. The chain carries TRBV12-3 or TRBV12-4 and TRBJ2-1; 13 bases align to TRBD2. The V segment lost 7 bases and the J segment 8 bases; nucleotides outside the gene matches: 8. The CDR3 has 15 residues. The CDR3 DNA follows: TGTGCCAGCACCCCGGAACTAGCGGGGGGGCATGAGCAGTTCTTC. Protein sequence: CASTPELAGGHEQFF.

This clonotype was detected many times. V gene TRBV30 combines with J gene TRBJ2-7; no clear D gene. Germline lookup yields CDR1 GTSNPN and CDR2 SVGIG (reference sequence). This CDR3 comprises 8 residues. The germline V and J ends were trimmed by 7 bases and 5 bases, with 3 bases remaining between them. The CDR3 is CAYNEQYF. The CDR3 nucleotides read TGTGCCTACAACGAGCAGTACTTC.

As concerns this clonotype: A much larger clone is a single base away; this may be a read error. This sequence joins TRBV7-2 and TRBJ2-7, with D unclear. The better agreement between TRBJ2-1 and the DNA end casts doubt on the J call. CDR3 length: 12 amino acids. Germline CDR1 SGHTA, CDR2 FQGNSA. This CDR3 is CASSLFVYEQFF. CDR3 coding DNA: TGTGCCAGCAGCTTGTTTGTCTACGAGCAGTTCTTC.

This clonotype was counted ten times or more. The J gene is TRBJ1-1, the V gene TRBV20-1; D gene ambiguous. CDR1 and CDR2 from the germline V gene are DFQATT and SNEGSKA (reference sequence). The CDR3 is 15 residues long. The ends were cut back, 3 bases at V and 0 bases at J, with 14 bases in the middle. CDR3 bases: TGCAGTGCTAGGGACGCCGGGCTGATGAACACTGAAGCTTTCTTT. This codes for CSARDAGLMNTEAFF.

This clonotype came up once. This may arise from a read error, as a much more abundant clone is one base away. The rearrangement links TRBV6-5 to TRBJ1-1; the match to TRBD1 covers 10 bases. V shed 5 bases and J 6 bases; nucleotides not matched to a gene: 6. This CDR3 contains 14 residues. Germline CDR1 MNHEY, CDR2 SVGAGI. The CDR3 reads CASSPDRGMSEAFF. For the CDR3, the DNA is TGTGCCAGCAGTCCGGACAGGGGGATGTCTGAAGCTTTCTTT.

The chain is built from TRBV2 and TRBJ2-7; 8 nucleotides match TRBD1. CDR3 length equals 16 residues. The germline CDR1 and CDR2 sequences are SNHLY and FYNNEI. V dropped 8 bases and J dropped 2; count of bases not matched to a gene: 14. CDR3 in DNA: TGTGCCAGCGCCCATATCCGGACAGGGACCGCCTACGAGCAGTACTTC. It translates to CASAHIRTGTAYEQYF.

This clonotype has a count of ten or more. The chain combines TRBV28 with TRBJ1-4; no clear D gene. The V gene lost 3 bases and the J gene lost 3 bases, with 8 bases spanning the gap. This CDR3 contains 14 residues. Germline-derived CDR1 and CDR2 are MDHEN and SYDVKM. This chain's CDR3 is CASSFMGSNEKLFF. CDR3 in DNA: TGTGCCAGCAGTTTCATGGGCTCTAATGAAAAACTGTTTTTT.

This clonotype showed up many times. V and J are TRBV7-9 and TRBJ2-7; the D gene could be TRBD1 or TRBD2 (5 bases each). Germline V gene data show CDR1 as SEHNR and CDR2 as FQNEAQ (reference sequence). The CDR3 covers 13 residues. V lost 1 base to trimming and J lost 7 bases, with 11 bases between them. This CDR3 is CASSLGGAGEQYF. The CDR3 DNA is TGTGCCAGCAGCTTAGGAGGGGCCGGGGAGCAGTACTTC.

This clonotype was recorded many times. V gene TRBV7-9 combines with J gene TRBJ2-1; D is perhaps TRBD2 (6 bases). The CDR3 is 16 residues long. CDR1 and CDR2 (germline): SEHNR, FQNEAQ (reference sequence). The ends were cut back, 5 bases at V and 3 bases at J, with 17 bases in the middle. CDR3 coding DNA: TGTGCCAGCAGCGAACTAGCCCTTAGTATCTACAATGAGCAGTTCTTC. It encodes CASSELALSIYNEQFF.

This clonotype was recorded a few times. CDR3 DNA: TGCGCCAGCAGCCAAGCTAGCGGGAGGGGTAATGAGCAGTTCTTC. Translated, it gives CASSQASGRGNEQFF. V gene TRBV4-1 combines with J gene TRBJ2-1; 12 bases map to TRBD2. CDR1 MGHRA and CDR2 YSYEKL come from the germline V gene. The CDR3 contains 15 residues. V was clipped by 1 base and J by 7 bases; unmatched bases: 2.